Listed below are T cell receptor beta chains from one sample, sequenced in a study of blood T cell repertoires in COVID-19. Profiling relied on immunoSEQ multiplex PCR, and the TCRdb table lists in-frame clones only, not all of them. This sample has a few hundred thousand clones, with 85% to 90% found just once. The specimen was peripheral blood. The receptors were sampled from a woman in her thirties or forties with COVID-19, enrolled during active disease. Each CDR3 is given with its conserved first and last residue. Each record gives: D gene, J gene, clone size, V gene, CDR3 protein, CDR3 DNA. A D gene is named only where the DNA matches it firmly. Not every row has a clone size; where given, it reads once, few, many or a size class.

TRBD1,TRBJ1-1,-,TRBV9,CASSVGTGTGYAEAFF,TGTGCCAGCAGCGTCGGAACCGGGACAGGGTACGCTGAAGCTTTCTTT
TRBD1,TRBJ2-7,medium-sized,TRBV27,CASSDRDSSYEQYF,TGTGCCAGCAGTGACCGGGACAGCTCCTACGAGCAGTACTTC
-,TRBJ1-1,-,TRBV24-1,CATSSRGNTEAFF,TGTGCCACGAGTTCGCGGGGGAACACTGAAGCTTTCTTT
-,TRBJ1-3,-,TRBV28,CASFRDSGNTIYF,TGTGCCAGCTTCAGGGATTCTGGAAACACCATATATTTT
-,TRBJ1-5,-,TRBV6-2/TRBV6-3,CASSYAGGNQPQHF,TGTGCCAGCAGTTACGCAGGGGGCAATCAGCCCCAGCATTTT
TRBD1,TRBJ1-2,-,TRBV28,CASSSTGYGYTF,TGTGCCAGCAGTTCGACAGGGTATGGCTACACCTTC
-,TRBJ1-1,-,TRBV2,CASRDINLAGTPNTEAFF,TGTGCCAGCAGGGACATCAATCTGGCCGGGACACCGAACACTGAAGCTTTCTTT
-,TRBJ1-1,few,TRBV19,CASTLQVGNTEAFF,TGTGCCAGTACCCTACAGGTAGGCAACACTGAAGCTTTCTTT
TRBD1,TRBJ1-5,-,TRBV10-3,CAISEADRGGNQPQHF,TGTGCCATCAGTGAGGCAGACAGGGGTGGAAATCAGCCCCAGCATTTT
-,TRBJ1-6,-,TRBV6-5,CASTPLDRRNSPLHF,TGTGCCAGCACTCCTCTGGACAGACGGAATTCACCCCTCCACTTT
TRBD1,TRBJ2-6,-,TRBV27,CASSQQGLSGANVLTF,TGTGCCAGCAGTCAACAGGGGCTCTCTGGGGCCAACGTCCTGACTTTC
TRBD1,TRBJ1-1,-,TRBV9,CASSTRTGGGEAFF,TGTGCCAGCAGCACTCGGACAGGGGGCGGTGAAGCTTTCTTT
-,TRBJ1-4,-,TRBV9,CTSSVDEGVKLFF,TGTACCAGCAGCGTCGACGAGGGGGTAAAACTGTTTTTT
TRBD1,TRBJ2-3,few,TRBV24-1,CATSDFGTGGTDTQYF,TGTGCCACCAGTGATTTCGGGACAGGGGGCACAGATACGCAGTATTTT
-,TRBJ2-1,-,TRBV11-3,CASSLDLGGAGYNEQFF,TGTGCCAGCAGCTTAGACTTAGGGGGGGCCGGCTACAATGAGCAGTTCTTC
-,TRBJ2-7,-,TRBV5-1,CASSLASGGSYEQYF,TGCGCCAGCAGCTTGGCGTCAGGGGGGTCCTACGAGCAGTACTTC
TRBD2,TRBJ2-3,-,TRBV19,CASGGASGSIGTQYF,TGTGCCAGCGGGGGGGCTAGCGGATCGATCGGTACGCAGTATTTT
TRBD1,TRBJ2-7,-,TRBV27,CASSFRGQGAYEQYF,TGTGCCAGCAGTTTTAGGGGACAGGGGGCCTACGAGCAGTACTTC
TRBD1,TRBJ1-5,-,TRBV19,CASSIRWTGATNQPQHF,TGTGCCAGTAGTATTAGGTGGACAGGGGCCACTAATCAGCCCCAGCATTTT
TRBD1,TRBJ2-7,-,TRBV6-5,CASSPGTGRPYEQYF,TGTGCCAGCAGTCCGGGGACAGGGCGACCCTACGAGCAGTACTTC
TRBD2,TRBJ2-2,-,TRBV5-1,CASSSGAAANTGELFF,TGCGCCAGCAGTAGCGGGGCAGCAGCAAACACCGGGGAGCTGTTTTTT
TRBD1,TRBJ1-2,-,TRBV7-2,CASSVGQNYGYTF,TGTGCCAGCAGCGTGGGACAGAACTATGGCTACACCTTC
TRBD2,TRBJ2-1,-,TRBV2,CASSGHPSGKYNEQFF,TGTGCCAGCAGTGGTCACCCTAGCGGGAAGTACAATGAGCAGTTCTTC
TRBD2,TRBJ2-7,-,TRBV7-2,CASSFASGGLKTYEQYF,TGTGCCAGCAGCTTCGCTAGCGGGGGGTTAAAGACCTACGAGCAGTACTTC
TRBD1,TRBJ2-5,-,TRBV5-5,CASRQSTGGSLKTQYF,TGTGCCAGCAGACAATCAACAGGGGGCAGTTTGAAGACCCAGTACTTC
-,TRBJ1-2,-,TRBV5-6,CASSRELLYGYTF,TGTGCCAGCAGCCGGGAGCTTCTCTATGGCTACACCTTC
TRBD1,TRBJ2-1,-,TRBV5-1,CASSQTGDRDNNEQFF,TGCGCCAGCAGCCAGACAGGGGACAGGGATAACAATGAGCAGTTCTTC
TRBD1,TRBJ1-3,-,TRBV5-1,CASSQDRGSAGNTIYF,TGCGCCAGCAGTCAAGACAGGGGATCGGCTGGAAACACCATATATTTT
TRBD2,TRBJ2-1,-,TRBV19,CASSPQREGLYEQFF,TGTGCCAGTAGTCCTCAGCGGGAGGGCCTCTATGAGCAGTTCTTC
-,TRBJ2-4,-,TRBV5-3,CARSFGQEGLCLLAKNIQYF,TGTGCCAGAAGCTTTGGACAGGAGGGTCTCTGCTTACTAGCCAAAAACATTCAGTACTTC
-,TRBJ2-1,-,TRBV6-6,CASGQGLGNEQFF,TGTGCCAGCGGTCAGGGGCTTGGGAATGAGCAGTTCTTC
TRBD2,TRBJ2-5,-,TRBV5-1,CASSSGGDPHPETQYF,TGCGCCAGCAGCTCGGGGGGTGACCCACACCCAGAGACCCAGTACTTC
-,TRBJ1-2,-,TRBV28,CASSAGTFSYGYTF,TGTGCCAGCAGTGCGGGGACGTTCAGCTATGGCTACACCTTC
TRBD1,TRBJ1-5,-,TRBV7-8,CASSLVRRGPNQPQHF,TGTGCCAGCAGCTTAGTTCGCAGGGGGCCCAATCAGCCCCAGCATTTT
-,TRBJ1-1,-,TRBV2,CASSGEANTEAFF,TGTGCCAGCAGTGGGGAGGCGAACACTGAAGCTTTCTTT
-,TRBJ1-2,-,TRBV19,CATDGLYTF,TGTGCCACCGACGGACTTTACACCTTC
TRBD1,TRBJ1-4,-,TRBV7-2,CASSGRQGVHEKLFF,TGTGCCAGCAGCGGGAGACAGGGAGTGCATGAAAAACTGTTTTTT
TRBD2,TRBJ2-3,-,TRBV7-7,CASSLGLAGGPGTDTQYF,TGTGCTAGCAGCTTAGGACTAGCGGGGGGGCCGGGCACAGATACGCAGTATTTT
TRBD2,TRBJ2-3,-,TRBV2,CASRNTSGGARDTQYF,TGTGCCAGCAGGAACACTAGCGGGGGGGCCAGAGATACGCAGTATTTT
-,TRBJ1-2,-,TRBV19,CASSINWGYTF,TGTGCCAGTAGTATTAACTGGGGCTACACCTTC
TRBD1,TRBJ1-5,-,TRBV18,CASSLGQFTGHQPQHF,TGTGCCAGCTCACTGGGACAGTTCACAGGACATCAGCCCCAGCATTTT
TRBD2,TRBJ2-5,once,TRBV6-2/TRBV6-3,CASSRGGRPRETQYF,TGTGCCAGCAGCCGCGGGGGGCGGCCCAGGGAGACCCAGTACTTC
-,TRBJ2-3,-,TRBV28,CASSLSGGQDTQYF,TGTGCCAGCAGTTTATCCGGGGGGCAAGATACGCAGTATTTT
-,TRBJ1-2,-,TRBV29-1,CSVAGSEIYYGYTF,TGCAGCGTTGCGGGATCCGAAATCTACTATGGCTACACCTTC
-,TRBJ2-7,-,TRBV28,CATTRWPGLVTTPGEQYF,TGTGCCACCACCCGCTGGCCGGGTTTGGTTACGACCCCGGGAGAGCAGTACTTC
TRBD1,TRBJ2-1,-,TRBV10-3,CAIRGQGANEQFF,TGTGCCATCAGGGGACAGGGGGCTAATGAGCAGTTCTTC
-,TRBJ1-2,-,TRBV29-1,CSVESRGLNEDGYTF,TGCAGCGTTGAAAGCAGGGGCCTCAATGAGGATGGCTACACCTTC
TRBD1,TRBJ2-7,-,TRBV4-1,CASSLRSGTGVAYEQYF,TGCGCCAGCAGCCTCAGAAGCGGGACAGGGGTGGCCTACGAGCAGTACTTC
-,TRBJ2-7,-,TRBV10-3,CAISEHNSYEQYF,TGTGCCATCAGTGAGCACAACTCCTACGAGCAGTACTTC
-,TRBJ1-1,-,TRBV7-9,CASSLDPMALNTEAFF,TGTGCCAGCAGCTTAGACCCGATGGCCCTGAACACTGAAGCTTTCTTT
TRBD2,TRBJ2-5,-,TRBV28,CASSLLRLAGELGETQYF,TGTGCCAGCAGTTTGCTTAGACTAGCGGGAGAGCTGGGAGAGACCCAGTACTTC
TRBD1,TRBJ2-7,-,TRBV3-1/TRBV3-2,CASNHRGQVSEQYF,TGTGCCAGCAACCACAGGGGGCAGGTCTCCGAGCAGTACTTC
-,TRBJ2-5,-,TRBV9,CASSVAGGAGQETQYF,TGTGCCAGCAGCGTAGCTGGAGGGGCCGGCCAAGAGACCCAGTACTTC
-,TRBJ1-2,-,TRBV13,CASSLAGGNYGYTF,TGTGCCAGCAGCTTAGCCGGGGGGAACTATGGCTACACCTTC
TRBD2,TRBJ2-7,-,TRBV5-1,CASSLGLAGDVEQYF,TGCGCCAGCAGCTTGGGACTAGCGGGGGACGTCGAGCAGTACTTC
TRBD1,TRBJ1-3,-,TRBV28,CASSLFGTAGNTIYF,TGTGCCAGCAGTTTATTTGGGACAGCCGGAAACACCATATATTTT
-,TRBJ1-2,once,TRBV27,CASSPRDISANYGYTF,TGTGCCAGCAGTCCCCGGGACATATCGGCTAACTATGGCTACACCTTC
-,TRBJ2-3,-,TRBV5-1,CASSLASRDTDTQYF,TGCGCCAGCAGCTTGGCATCCCGGGACACAGATACGCAGTATTTT
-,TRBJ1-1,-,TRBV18,CASSPNQGNAEAFF,TGTGCCAGCTCACCTAATCAGGGTAACGCTGAAGCTTTCTTT